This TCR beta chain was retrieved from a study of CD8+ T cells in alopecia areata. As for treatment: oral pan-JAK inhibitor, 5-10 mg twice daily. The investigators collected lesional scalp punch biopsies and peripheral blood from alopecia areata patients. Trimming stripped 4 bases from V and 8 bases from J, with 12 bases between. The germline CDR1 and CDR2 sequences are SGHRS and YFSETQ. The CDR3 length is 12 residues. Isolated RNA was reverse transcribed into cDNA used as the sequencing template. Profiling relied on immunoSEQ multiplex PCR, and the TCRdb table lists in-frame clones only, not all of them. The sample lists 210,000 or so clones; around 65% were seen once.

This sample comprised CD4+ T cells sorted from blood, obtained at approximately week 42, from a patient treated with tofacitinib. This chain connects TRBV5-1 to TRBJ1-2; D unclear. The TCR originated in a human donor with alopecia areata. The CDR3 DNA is TGCGCCAGCAGCGGAGAAGATCGGGGCTACACCTTC. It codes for CASSGEDRGYTF.